These T cell receptor beta chains were read from a single sample in a study of blood T cell repertoires in COVID-19. Using immunoSEQ multiplex PCR, the repertoire was profiled, and TCRdb retains in-frame clones only, with some absent. Found here are 140,000 to 150,000 clones, 65% to 90% of them singletons; the top ten hold about 9.4%. The sequenced sample consisted of peripheral blood. The receptors derive from a man aged 55 to 70 with active or convalescent COVID-19. Both conserved end residues are part of each CDR3. D genes are given only for firm matches. Size is stated for part of the rows, as once, few or many counts, or as a class when the clone is expanded.

j_call	v_call	clone_size	d_call	cdr3_nt	cdr3_aa
TRBJ2-2	TRBV24-1	once	TRBD1	TGTGCCACCAGTAGACCGGGACAGGGAAAGGATGGCGGGGAGCTGTTTTTT	CATSRPGQGKDGGELFF
TRBJ2-1	TRBV5-4	NA	NA	TGTGCCAGCAGCTTGGCGACTAACAATGAGCAGTTCTTC	CASSLATNNEQFF
TRBJ2-5	TRBV6-5	NA	NA	TGTGCCAGCAGTTACTCAACAGAACAAGAGACCCAGTACTTC	CASSYSTEQETQYF
TRBJ1-1	TRBV5-1	NA	NA	TGCGCCAGCAGCGAGACAGGTTTTGAAGCTTTCTTT	CASSETGFEAFF
TRBJ1-2	TRBV2	few	TRBD1	TGTGCCAGCAGCTGGACAGGCGGAGGCTACACCTTC	CASSWTGGGYTF
TRBJ1-3	TRBV4-3	NA	NA	TGCGCCAGCGGCCTAACAGGTGGTGGAAACACCATATATTTT	CASGLTGGGNTIYF
TRBJ2-3	TRBV3-1/TRBV3-2	once	TRBD2	TGTGCCAGCAGCCTCCGTGGTAGCGGGTCTAGCACAGATACGCAGTATTTT	CASSLRGSGSSTDTQYF
TRBJ2-1	TRBV5-1	NA	TRBD2	TGCGCCAGCAGACCACCCGGGACTAGCCCCATCAATGAGCAGTTCTTC	CASRPPGTSPINEQFF
TRBJ1-3	TRBV6-2/TRBV6-3	NA	NA	TGTGCCAGCAGTTCGGAGACCTCTGGAAACACCATATATTTT	CASSSETSGNTIYF
TRBJ2-1	TRBV28	NA	TRBD2	TGTGCCAGCAGCCCTTACTCAGGGCGGGGGGGAGGCAATGAGCAGTTCTTC	CASSPYSGRGGGNEQFF
TRBJ1-4	TRBV15	NA	NA	TGTGCCACCAGCAGTAACAGGGTTAATGAAAAACTGTTTTTT	CATSSNRVNEKLFF
TRBJ1-1	TRBV3-1/TRBV3-2	NA	NA	TGTGCCAGCAGCCCCGGGGGAGGGATGAACACTGAAGCTTTCTTT	CASSPGGGMNTEAFF
TRBJ1-1	TRBV19	NA	NA	TGTGCCAGTAGCTCTGGCGGGGGGAACACTGAAGCTTTCTTT	CASSSGGGNTEAFF
TRBJ2-7	TRBV5-5	NA	TRBD1	TGTGCCAGCAGCTCACAGGGGGCCAGCTACGAGCAGTACTTC	CASSSQGASYEQYF
TRBJ1-1	TRBV3-1/TRBV3-2	NA	TRBD1	TGTGCCAGCAGCCACACCGGACAGGGAGGCGCTGAAGCTTTCTTT	CASSHTGQGGAEAFF
TRBJ2-5	TRBV28	NA	TRBD2	TGTGCCAGCAGTCTAGCGGGAGTACAGACCCAGTACTTC	CASSLAGVQTQYF
TRBJ1-1	TRBV20-1	once	NA	TGCAGTGCTAGTATTTCCTCCGGGGTTATGGGAGCTTTCTTT	CSASISSGVMGAFF
TRBJ2-3	TRBV25-1	NA	NA	TGTGCCAGCAGTGATTTCGGGAGCGCAGATACGCAGTATTTT	CASSDFGSADTQYF
TRBJ1-1	TRBV5-1	NA	NA	TGCGCCAGCAGCTCGGGCGGGGGCCCTGAAGCTTTCTTT	CASSSGGGPEAFF
TRBJ2-6	TRBV3-1/TRBV3-2	once	NA	TGTGCCAGCAGGTCTCAGGGTTCTGGGGCCAACGTCCTGACTTTC	CASRSQGSGANVLTF
TRBJ2-3	TRBV30	NA	TRBD2	TGTGCCTGGAGTGATCTAGCGGGGAGCACAGATACGCAGTATTTT	CAWSDLAGSTDTQYF
TRBJ1-1	TRBV28	NA	TRBD1	TGTGCCAGTAACAAACGGACAGGGAAAGCTTTCTTT	CASNKRTGKAFF
TRBJ2-5	TRBV5-4	NA	TRBD2	TGTGCCAGCAGGCCAGGGACTAGCAGACAAGAGACCCAGTACTTC	CASRPGTSRQETQYF
TRBJ2-5	TRBV24-1	NA	TRBD2	TGTGCCACCAGTGGGCTAGCGGGCGTTGAGACCCAGTACTTC	CATSGLAGVETQYF
TRBJ2-2	TRBV14	NA	NA	TGTGCCAGCAGCCAAGATAAAGGAGCCGGGGAGCTGTTTTTT	CASSQDKGAGELFF
TRBJ1-5	TRBV6-2/TRBV6-3	NA	NA	TGTGCCAGCAGTTACTCGAAGCAGGAGGAGCGTCAGCCCCAGCATTTT	CASSYSKQEERQPQHF
TRBJ2-5	TRBV5-1	NA	NA	TGCGCCAGCAGCTTGGCCGGGGAGACCCAGTACTTC	CASSLAGETQYF
TRBJ1-6	TRBV9	NA	TRBD1	TGTGCCAGCAGCGTGGGACAGGCCAATTCACCCCTCCACTTT	CASSVGQANSPLHF
TRBJ2-1	TRBV6-2/TRBV6-3	NA	TRBD2	TGTGCCAGCAGTTCCCCGGGACTAGCGGGAGGGCATGAGCAGTTCTTC	CASSSPGLAGGHEQFF
TRBJ1-3	TRBV7-9	NA	NA	TGTGCCAGCAGCTTAGACAGGCCCTCTGGAAACACCATATATTTT	CASSLDRPSGNTIYF
TRBJ2-3	TRBV9	NA	TRBD2	TGTGCCAGCAGCGAGCGGGGGCGGCCGTTTACGCAGTATTTT	CASSERGRPFTQYF
TRBJ1-6	TRBV10-2	once	TRBD1	TGCGCCAGCAGTGACCCGGGACAGGCCTTTTCACCCCTCCACTTT	CASSDPGQAFSPLHF
TRBJ1-1	TRBV7-2	NA	NA	TGTGCCAGCAGCCGCCTCCCTCCGGGTTTGGTAACTGAAGCTTTCTTT	CASSRLPPGLVTEAFF
TRBJ2-2	TRBV6-2/TRBV6-3	NA	NA	TGTGCCAGCAGTTACCAGACTTCCACCGGGGAGCTGTTTTTT	CASSYQTSTGELFF
TRBJ2-5	TRBV14	NA	NA	TGTGCCAGCAGCCCCCAGAGGGCTGGCGAGAAAGAGACCCAGTACTTC	CASSPQRAGEKETQYF
TRBJ1-2	TRBV6-5	once	NA	TGTGCCAGCAGTCGACAGAGTGGCTACACCTTC	CASSRQSGYTF
TRBJ1-5	TRBV28	NA	NA	TGTGCCAGCAGTTTATCCCAGGGTATCGGTCAGCCCCAGCATTTT	CASSLSQGIGQPQHF
TRBJ1-3	TRBV18	once	NA	TGTGCCAGCTCACCACTTCCCCTAAACACCATATATTTT	CASSPLPLNTIYF
TRBJ1-5	TRBV6-5	NA	NA	TGTGCCAGCAGACAGAGCAATCAGCCCCAGCATTTT	CASRQSNQPQHF
TRBJ1-2	TRBV6-1	NA	NA	TGTGCCAGCAGAGAAGCAGGGGTTCAAGCTAACTATGGCTACACCTTC	CASREAGVQANYGYTF
TRBJ1-2	TRBV19	few	TRBD1	TGTGCCAGTAGTATAGGGACAGGGGACGGCTACACCTTC	CASSIGTGDGYTF
TRBJ1-1	TRBV7-8	NA	NA	TGTGCCAGCAGCTTAGTCGGCGGGTACGGTATTGAAGCTTTCTTT	CASSLVGGYGIEAFF
TRBJ1-1	TRBV6-5	NA	NA	TGTGCCAGCAGTTACGAAGAAACTCGGAACACTGAAGCTTTCTTT	CASSYEETRNTEAFF
TRBJ1-1	TRBV10-3	NA	TRBD1	TGTGCCATCAGTGATAACCTGGGACAGGGGTGGTCTGAAGCTTTCTTT	CAISDNLGQGWSEAFF
TRBJ2-5	TRBV11-3	NA	NA	TGTGCCAGCAGCTTCAGTCAAGAGACCCAGTACTTC	CASSFSQETQYF
TRBJ1-1	TRBV5-6	NA	NA	TGTGCCAGCAGCTTGTGGGGAGGGAGAGCTTTCTTT	CASSLWGGRAFF
TRBJ2-1	TRBV5-4	few	TRBD2	TGTGCCAGCAGCTTGGTAGGTAGCGGGATGAATGAGCAGTTCTTC	CASSLVGSGMNEQFF
TRBJ2-1	TRBV19	NA	TRBD2	TGTGCCAGTAGCGGGACTAGCGGATACAATGAGCAGTTCTTC	CASSGTSGYNEQFF
TRBJ1-2	TRBV7-2	NA	TRBD1	TGTGCCAGCAGCTCGACAGGGGGCTGGGGCGGCTACACCTTC	CASSSTGGWGGYTF
TRBJ2-1	TRBV27	NA	TRBD1	TGTGCCAGCAGTTCGTACAGGGGCTCCTACAATGAGCAGTTCTTC	CASSSYRGSYNEQFF
TRBJ2-5	TRBV5-1	NA	TRBD1	TGCGCCAGCAGCCTAGGGACAGGGGTAGAGACCCAGTACTTC	CASSLGTGVETQYF